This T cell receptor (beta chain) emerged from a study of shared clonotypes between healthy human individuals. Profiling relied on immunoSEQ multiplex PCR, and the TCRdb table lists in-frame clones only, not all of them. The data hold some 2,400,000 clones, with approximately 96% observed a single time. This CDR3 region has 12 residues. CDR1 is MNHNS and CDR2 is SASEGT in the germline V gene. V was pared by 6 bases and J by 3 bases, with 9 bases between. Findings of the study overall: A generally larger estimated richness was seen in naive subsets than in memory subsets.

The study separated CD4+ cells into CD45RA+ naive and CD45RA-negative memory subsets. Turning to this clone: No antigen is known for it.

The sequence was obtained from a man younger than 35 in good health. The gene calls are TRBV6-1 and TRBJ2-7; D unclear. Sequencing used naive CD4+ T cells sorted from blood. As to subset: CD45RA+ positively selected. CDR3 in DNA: TGTGCCAGCAGGGTTCTCAGCTACGAGCAGTACTTC. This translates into CASRVLSYEQYF.